This T cell receptor beta chain was retrieved from a study of human T cells and chemical hapten exposure. Study results and caveats: Expanded TCRs clustered into significantly more large CDR3 similarity groups than controls, the analysis revealed. There was alopecia in the donors, so their immune response may differ from that of healthy people.

Many counts were recorded for this clonotype. Its antigen is unknown. The library attached unique molecular identifiers to individual cDNA molecules. TCRdb redid the calling of the RACE reads with MiXCR, one entry per CDR3 protein. This sample yields more than 85,000 distinct CDR3 sequences, of which approximately 11% are seen a single time; 2.2% belongs to the top ten. V lost 3 bases to trimming and J lost 6 bases, with 13 bases between them. This CDR3 region has 14 residues. CDR1 is ENHRY, CDR2 SYGVKD, per germline. Time point reported: patch test 2, 6 weeks after DPC sensitization. The treatment denotes: therapeutic diphenylcyclopropenone sensitization with weekly scalp DPC. The donor pool consisted of alopecia patients aged 18 to 70 years, considered suitable for DPC.

This sequence was found in a man in his forties with alopecia areata. Some clones in this sample may be carry-over from other donors' samples. The chain carries TRBV10-3 and TRBJ2-3; D is possibly TRBD1 (5 bases). The specimen was whole blood, collected in connection with sensitization to the hapten diphenylcyclopropenone (DPC). The CDR3 loop is CAISDGASGDTQYF. The CDR3, as DNA: TGTGCCATCAGTGACGGAGCGTCAGGGGATACGCAGTATTTT.